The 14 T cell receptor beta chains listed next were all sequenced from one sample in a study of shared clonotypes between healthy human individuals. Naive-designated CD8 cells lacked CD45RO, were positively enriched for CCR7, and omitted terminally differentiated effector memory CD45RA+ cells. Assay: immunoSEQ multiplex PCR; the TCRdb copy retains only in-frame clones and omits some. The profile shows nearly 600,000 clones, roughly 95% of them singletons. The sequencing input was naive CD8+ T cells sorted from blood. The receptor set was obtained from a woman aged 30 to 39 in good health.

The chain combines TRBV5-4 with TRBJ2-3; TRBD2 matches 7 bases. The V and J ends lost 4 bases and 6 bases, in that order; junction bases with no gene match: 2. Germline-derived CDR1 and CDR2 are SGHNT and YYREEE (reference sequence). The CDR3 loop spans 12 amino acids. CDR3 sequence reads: CASSEGGDTQYF. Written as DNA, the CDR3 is TGTGCCAGCAGCGAGGGAGGGGATACGCAGTATTTT.

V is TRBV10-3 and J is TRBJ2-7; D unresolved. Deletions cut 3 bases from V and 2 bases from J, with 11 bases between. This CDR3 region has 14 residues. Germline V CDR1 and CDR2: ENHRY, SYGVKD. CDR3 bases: TGTGCCATCAGTGACGCGGCTCAAACCTACGAGCAGTACTTC. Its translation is CAISDAAQTYEQYF.

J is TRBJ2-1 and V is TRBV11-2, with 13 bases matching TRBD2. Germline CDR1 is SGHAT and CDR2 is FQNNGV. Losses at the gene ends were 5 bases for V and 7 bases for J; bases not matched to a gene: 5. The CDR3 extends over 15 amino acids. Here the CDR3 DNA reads TGTGCCAGCAGCCTAGGGACTAGCGGGGTAAATGAGCAGTTCTTC. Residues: CASSLGTSGVNEQFF.

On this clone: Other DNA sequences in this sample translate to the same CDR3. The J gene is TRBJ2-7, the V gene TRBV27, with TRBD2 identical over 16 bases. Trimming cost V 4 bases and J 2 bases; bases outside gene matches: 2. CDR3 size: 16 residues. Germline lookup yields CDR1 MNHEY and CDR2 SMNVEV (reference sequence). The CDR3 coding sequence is TGTGCCAGCAGTTCCGGGACTAGCGGGAGGGCCTACGAGCAGTACTTC. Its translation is CASSSGTSGRAYEQYF.

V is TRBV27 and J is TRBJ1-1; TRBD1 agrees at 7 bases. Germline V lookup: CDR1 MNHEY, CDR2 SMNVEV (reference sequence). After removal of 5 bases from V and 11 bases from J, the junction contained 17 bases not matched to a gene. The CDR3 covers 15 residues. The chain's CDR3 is CASSGGQTVGLTAFF. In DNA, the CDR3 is TGTGCCAGCAGTGGGGGACAGACCGTCGGTTTAACGGCTTTCTTT.

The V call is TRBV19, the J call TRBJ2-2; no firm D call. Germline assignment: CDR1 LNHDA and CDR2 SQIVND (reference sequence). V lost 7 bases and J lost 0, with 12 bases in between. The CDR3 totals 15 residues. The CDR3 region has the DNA TGTGCCAGTACCCCGTGGGTCGCGAACACCGGGGAGCTGTTTTTT. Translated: CASTPWVANTGELFF.

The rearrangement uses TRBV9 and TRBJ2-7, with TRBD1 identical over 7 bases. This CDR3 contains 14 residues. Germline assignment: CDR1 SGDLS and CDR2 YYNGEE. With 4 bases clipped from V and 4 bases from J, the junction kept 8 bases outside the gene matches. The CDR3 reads CASSITGTAYEQYF. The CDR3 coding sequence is TGTGCCAGCAGCATCACCGGGACAGCATACGAGCAGTACTTC.

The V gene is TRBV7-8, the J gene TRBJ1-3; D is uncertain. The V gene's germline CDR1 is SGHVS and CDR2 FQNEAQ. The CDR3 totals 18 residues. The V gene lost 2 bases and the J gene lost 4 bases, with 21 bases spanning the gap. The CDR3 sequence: CASSLPDGSPLGGNTIYF. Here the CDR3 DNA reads TGTGCCAGCAGCTTACCGGATGGAAGTCCGCTCGGGGGAAACACCATATATTTT.

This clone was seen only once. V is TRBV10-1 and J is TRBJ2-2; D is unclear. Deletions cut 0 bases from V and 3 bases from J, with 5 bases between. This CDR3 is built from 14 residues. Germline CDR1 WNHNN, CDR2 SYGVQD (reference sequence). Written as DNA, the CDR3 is TGCGCCAGCAGTGAGTCAAGCTACACCGGGGAGCTGTTTTTT. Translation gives CASSESSYTGELFF.

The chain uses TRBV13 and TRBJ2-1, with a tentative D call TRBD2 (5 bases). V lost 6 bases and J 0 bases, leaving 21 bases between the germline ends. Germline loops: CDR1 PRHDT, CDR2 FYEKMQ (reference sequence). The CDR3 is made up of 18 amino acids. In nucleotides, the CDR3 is TGTGCCAGCAGATTTCGTACGAGCGGAGAAGGCTCCTACAATGAGCAGTTCTTC. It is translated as CASRFRTSGEGSYNEQFF.

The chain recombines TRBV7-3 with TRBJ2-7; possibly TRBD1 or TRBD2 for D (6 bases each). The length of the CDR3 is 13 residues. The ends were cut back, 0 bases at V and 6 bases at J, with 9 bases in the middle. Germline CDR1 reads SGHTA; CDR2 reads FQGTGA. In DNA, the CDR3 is TGTGCCAGCAGCTTAACTGGAGGGGGCGAGCAGTACTTC. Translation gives CASSLTGGGEQYF.

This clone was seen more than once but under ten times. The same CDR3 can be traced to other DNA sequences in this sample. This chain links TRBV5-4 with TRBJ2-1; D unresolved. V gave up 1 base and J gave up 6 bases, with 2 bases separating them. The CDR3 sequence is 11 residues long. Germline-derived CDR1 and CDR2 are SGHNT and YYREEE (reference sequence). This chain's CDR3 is CASSLLNEQFF. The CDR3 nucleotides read TGTGCCAGCAGCTTGCTCAATGAGCAGTTCTTC.

In nucleotides, the CDR3 is TGTGCCAGCAGCCCGTACGGGGAAGCCGGGGAGCTGTTTTTT. Amino acids: CASSPYGEAGELFF. The chain recombines TRBV27 with TRBJ2-2, with a weak D call TRBD2 (5 bases). The V end was cut by 6 bases, the J end by 6 bases, with 14 bases between. CDR1 MNHEY and CDR2 SMNVEV come from the germline V gene (reference sequence). The CDR3 loop spans 14 amino acids.

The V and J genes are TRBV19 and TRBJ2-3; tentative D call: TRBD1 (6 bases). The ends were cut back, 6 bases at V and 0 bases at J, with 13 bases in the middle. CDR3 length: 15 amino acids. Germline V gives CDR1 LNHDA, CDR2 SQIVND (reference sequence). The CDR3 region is CASSQTGSSTDTQYF. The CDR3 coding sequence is TGTGCCAGTAGCCAGACAGGATCGAGCACAGATACGCAGTATTTT.